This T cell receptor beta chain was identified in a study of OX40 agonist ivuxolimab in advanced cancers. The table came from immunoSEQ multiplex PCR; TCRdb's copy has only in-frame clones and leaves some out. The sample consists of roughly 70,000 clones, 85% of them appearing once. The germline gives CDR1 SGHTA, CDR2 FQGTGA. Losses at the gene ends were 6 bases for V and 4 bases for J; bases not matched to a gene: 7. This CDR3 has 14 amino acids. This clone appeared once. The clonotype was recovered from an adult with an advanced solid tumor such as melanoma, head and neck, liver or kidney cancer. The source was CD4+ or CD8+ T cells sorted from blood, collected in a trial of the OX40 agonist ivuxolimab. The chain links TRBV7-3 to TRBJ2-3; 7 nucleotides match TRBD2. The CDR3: CASSIFGGADTQYF. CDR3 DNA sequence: TGTGCCAGCAGTATCTTTGGGGGGGCAGATACGCAGTATTTT.